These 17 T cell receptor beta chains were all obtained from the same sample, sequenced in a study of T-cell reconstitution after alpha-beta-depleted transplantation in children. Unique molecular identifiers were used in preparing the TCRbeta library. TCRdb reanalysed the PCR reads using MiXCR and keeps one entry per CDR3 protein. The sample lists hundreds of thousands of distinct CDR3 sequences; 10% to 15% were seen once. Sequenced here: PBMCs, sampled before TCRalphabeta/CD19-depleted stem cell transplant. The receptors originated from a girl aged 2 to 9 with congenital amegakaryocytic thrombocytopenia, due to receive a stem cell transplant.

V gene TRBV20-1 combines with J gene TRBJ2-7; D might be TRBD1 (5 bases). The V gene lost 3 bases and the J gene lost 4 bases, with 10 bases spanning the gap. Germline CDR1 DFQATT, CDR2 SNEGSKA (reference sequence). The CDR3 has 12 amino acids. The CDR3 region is CSASGPGYEQYF. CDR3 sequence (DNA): TGCAGTGCTAGCGGGCCAGGGTACGAGCAGTACTTC.

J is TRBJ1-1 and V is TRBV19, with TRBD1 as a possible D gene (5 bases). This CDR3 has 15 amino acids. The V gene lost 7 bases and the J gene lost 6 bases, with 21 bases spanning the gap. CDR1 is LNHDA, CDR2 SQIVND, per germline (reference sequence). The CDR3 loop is CASTGLGFGGSEAFF. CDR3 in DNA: TGTGCCAGTACGGGGCTAGGATTTGGGGGATCTGAAGCTTTCTTT.

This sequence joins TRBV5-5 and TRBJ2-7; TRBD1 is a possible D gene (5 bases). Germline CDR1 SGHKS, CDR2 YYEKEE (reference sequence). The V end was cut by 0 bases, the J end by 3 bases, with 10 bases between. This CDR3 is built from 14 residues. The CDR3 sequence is CASSLETEVYEQYF. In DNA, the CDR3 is TGTGCCAGCAGCTTGGAGACAGAAGTCTACGAGCAGTACTTC.

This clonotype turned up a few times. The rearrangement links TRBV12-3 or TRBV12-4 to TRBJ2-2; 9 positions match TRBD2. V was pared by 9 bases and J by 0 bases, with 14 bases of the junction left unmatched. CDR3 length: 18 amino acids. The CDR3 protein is CARVAGVAIPPNTGELFF. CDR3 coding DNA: TGTGCCAGAGTAGCGGGAGTTGCCATTCCCCCGAACACCGGGGAGCTGTTTTTT.

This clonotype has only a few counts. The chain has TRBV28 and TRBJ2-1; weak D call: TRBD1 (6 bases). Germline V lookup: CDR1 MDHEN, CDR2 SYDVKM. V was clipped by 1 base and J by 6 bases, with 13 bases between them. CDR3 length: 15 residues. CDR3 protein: CASSLSQGGGNEQFF. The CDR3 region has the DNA TGTGCCAGCAGTTTATCACAGGGTGGTGGCAATGAGCAGTTCTTC.

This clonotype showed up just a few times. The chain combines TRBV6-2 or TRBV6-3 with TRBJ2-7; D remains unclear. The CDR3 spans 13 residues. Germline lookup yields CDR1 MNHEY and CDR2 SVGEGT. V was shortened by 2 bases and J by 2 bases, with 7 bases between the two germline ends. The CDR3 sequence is CASSYVGAYEQYF. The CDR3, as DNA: TGTGCCAGCAGTTACGTCGGAGCCTACGAGCAGTACTTC.

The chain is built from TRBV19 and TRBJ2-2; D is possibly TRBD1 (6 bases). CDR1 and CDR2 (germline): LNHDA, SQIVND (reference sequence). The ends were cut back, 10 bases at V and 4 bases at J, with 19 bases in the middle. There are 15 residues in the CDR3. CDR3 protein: CATHTTGHLTGELFF. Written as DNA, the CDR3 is TGTGCCACCCACACAACGGGACACCTCACCGGGGAGCTGTTTTTT.

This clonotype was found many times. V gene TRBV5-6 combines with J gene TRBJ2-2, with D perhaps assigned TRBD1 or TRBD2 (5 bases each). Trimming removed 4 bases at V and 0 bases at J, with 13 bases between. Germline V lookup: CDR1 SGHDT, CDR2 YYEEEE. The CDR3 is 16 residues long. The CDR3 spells CASSLEGPTNTGELFF. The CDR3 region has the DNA TGTGCCAGCAGCCTAGAGGGACCCACGAACACCGGGGAGCTGTTTTTT.

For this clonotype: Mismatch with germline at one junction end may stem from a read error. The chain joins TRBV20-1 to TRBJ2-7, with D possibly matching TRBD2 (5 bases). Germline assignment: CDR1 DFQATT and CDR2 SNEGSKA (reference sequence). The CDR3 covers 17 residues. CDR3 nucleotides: TGCTGTGCTAGGGATAGCGAGCTAAAGACCTACTCCTACGAGCAGTACTTC. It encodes CCARDSELKTYSYEQYF.

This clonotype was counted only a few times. The CDR3 sequence is CASSFWDRVNEQYF. The CDR3 DNA reads as TGTGCCAGCAGTTTTTGGGACAGGGTCAACGAGCAGTACTTC. The genes are TRBV12-3 or TRBV12-4 and TRBJ2-7; 9 bases align to TRBD1. This CDR3 spans 14 amino acids. Losses at the gene ends were 3 bases for V and 5 bases for J; bases not matched to a gene: 5.

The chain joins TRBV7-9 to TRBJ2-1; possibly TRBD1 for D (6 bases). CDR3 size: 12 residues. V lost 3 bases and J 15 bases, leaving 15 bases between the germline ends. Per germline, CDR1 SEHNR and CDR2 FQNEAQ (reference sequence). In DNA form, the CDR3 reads TGTGCCAGCAGCTTTTCGGGACACCCGCGGTTCTTC. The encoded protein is CASSFSGHPRFF.

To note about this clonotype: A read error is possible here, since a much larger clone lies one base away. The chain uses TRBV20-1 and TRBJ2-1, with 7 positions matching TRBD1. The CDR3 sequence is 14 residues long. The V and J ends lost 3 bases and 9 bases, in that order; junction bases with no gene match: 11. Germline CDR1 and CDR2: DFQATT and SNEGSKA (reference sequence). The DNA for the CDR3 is TGCAGTGCTAGCCCCTGGGACAGAGACAGTGAGCAGTTCTTC. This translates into CSASPWDRDSEQFF.

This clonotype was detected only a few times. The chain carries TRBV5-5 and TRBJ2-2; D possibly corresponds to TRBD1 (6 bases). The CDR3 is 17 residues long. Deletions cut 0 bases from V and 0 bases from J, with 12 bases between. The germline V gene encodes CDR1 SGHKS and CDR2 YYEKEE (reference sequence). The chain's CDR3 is CASSLARNRANTGELFF. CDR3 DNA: TGTGCCAGCAGCTTGGCCAGGAACAGGGCGAACACCGGGGAGCTGTTTTTT.

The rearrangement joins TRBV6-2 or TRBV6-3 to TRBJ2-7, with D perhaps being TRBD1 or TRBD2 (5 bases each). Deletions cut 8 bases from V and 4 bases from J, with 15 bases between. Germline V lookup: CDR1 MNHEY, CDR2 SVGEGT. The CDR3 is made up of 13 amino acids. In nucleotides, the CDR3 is TGTGCCAGCGCCCTACCGGGACCATACGAGCAGTACTTC. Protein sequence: CASALPGPYEQYF.

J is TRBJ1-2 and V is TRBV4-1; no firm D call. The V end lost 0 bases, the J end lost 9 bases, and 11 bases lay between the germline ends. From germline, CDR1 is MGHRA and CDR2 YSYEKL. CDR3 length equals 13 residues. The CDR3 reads CASSQDIWRSYTF. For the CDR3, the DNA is TGCGCCAGCAGCCAAGATATTTGGCGAAGCTACACCTTC.

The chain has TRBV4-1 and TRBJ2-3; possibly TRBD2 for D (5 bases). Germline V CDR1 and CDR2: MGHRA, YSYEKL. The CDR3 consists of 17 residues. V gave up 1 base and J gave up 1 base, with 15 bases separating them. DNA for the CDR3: TGCGCCAGCAGCCAAGTTGGAGGTGGGCTTGGCACAGATACGCAGTATTTT. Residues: CASSQVGGGLGTDTQYF.

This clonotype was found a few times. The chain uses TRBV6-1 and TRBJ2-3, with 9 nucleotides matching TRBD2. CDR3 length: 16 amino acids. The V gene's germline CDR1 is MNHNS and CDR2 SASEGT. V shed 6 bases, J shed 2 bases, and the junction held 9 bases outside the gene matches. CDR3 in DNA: TGTGCCAGCAGCGAACGGGGACTAGCCGTCACAGATACGCAGTATTTT. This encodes CASSERGLAVTDTQYF.